The T cell receptor (beta chain) described here comes from a study of blood T cell repertoires in COVID-19. Whole-study context: The study drew acute and convalescent COVID-19 samples from the United States, Italy and Spain. Sources were T cells, B-cell-depleted T cells, or PBMCs; the material itself was cDNA or gDNA.

In the source study's methods: Reference gene primer amplification yielded estimated nucleated cell counts. Assay used: immunoSEQ multiplex PCR; TCRdb lists only in-frame clones, some missing. The DNA gave D and trimming, while V, J and clone size come from that table. The repertoire includes approximately 130,000 clones, around 87% of them detected once, and about 17% sits in the top ten. Germline lookup yields CDR1 MGHDK and CDR2 SYGVNS. The ends were cut back, 5 bases at V and 4 bases at J, with 11 bases in the middle. The CDR3 extends over 13 amino acids. This receptor was taken from a woman in her 50s who had recovered from COVID-19. The chain links TRBV25-1 to TRBJ1-1; possibly TRBD1 for D (5 bases). Source material: peripheral blood. CDR3 sequence: CASSTTGATEAFF. As DNA, the CDR3 is TGTGCCAGCAGTACAACAGGCGCCACTGAAGCTTTCTTT.